This is a list of T cell receptor beta chains from one sample in a study of read filtering for tumor transcriptome and immune sequencing. TCRdb processed the reads anew with MiXCR; each CDR3 protein has one entry. The repertoire consists of approximately 50,000 distinct CDR3 sequences, with approximately 22% occurring once and the leading ten covering approximately 18%. The sequenced sample consisted of a population of CD138-negative cells sorted from bone marrow. The receptors stem from a donor aged 40 or over with multiple myeloma. Both conserved end residues are part of each CDR3. D genes are given only for firm matches. For some rows the clone size is stated as once, few or many, or as a class when expanded; others skip it.

many	TRBV28	TRBD1	TRBJ1-2	CASFSTDRRYGYTF	TGTGCCAGCTTCTCGACGGACAGGCGCTATGGCTACACCTTC
many	TRBV20-1	TRBD2	TRBJ2-7	CSARDPLIGAGATYHEQYF	TGCAGTGCTAGAGATCCCCTGATTGGAGCGGGAGCGACTTACCACGAGCAGTACTTC
-	TRBV4-1	-	TRBJ2-7	CASSPSRSQRAPYEQYF	TGCGCCAGCAGCCCAAGTCGGTCGCAGCGTGCACCCTACGAGCAGTACTTC
many	TRBV4-1	-	TRBJ1-2	CASSQVRQGHYGYTF	TGCGCCAGCAGCCAAGTGCGGCAGGGACACTATGGCTACACCTTC
many	TRBV29-1	TRBD2	TRBJ2-7	CSVEGLAGEVSYEQYF	TGCAGCGTTGAAGGGCTAGCGGGAGAAGTCTCCTACGAGCAGTACTTC
large	TRBV5-1	TRBD2	TRBJ2-1	CASSSSGGYNEQFF	TGCGCCAGCAGTTCGAGCGGGGGCTACAATGAGCAGTTCTTC
medium-sized	TRBV7-6	-	TRBJ1-1	CASSLASGGAGTEAFF	TGTGCCAGCAGCTTAGCGTCGGGGGGGGCTGGCACTGAAGCTTTCTTT
many	TRBV19	TRBD1	TRBJ2-3	CASTSGQGTDTQYF	TGTGCCAGTACCTCGGGACAGGGCACAGATACGCAGTATTTT
many	TRBV29-1	TRBD1	TRBJ1-4	CSVGTGFGEKLFF	TGCAGCGTTGGGACAGGGTTTGGAGAAAAACTGTTTTTT
few	TRBV20-1	-	TRBJ1-2	CSAALVDYGYTF	TGCAGTGCCGCGCTGGTGGACTATGGCTACACCTTC
few	TRBV5-1	TRBD1	TRBJ2-3	CASSLAGTGNTDTQYF	TGCGCCAGCAGCTTGGCCGGGACAGGGAACACAGATACGCAGTATTTT
-	TRBV11-2	-	TRBJ2-7	CTSSSAGTTYEQYF	TGTACCAGCAGCTCGGCCGGGACAACCTACGAGCAATACTTC
few	TRBV11-2	-	TRBJ2-7	CASSPSGTAYEQYF	TGTGCCAGCAGCCCATCCGGGACGGCTTACGAGCAGTACTTC
many	TRBV11-3	TRBD2	TRBJ2-1	CASSRRSSGSYNEQFF	TGTGCCAGCAGCAGAAGGTCTAGCGGGAGCTACAATGAGCAGTTCTTC
-	TRBV4-1	-	TRBJ1-3	CEGTVCGNTIYF	TGCGAAGGGACGGTTTGTGGAAACACCATATATTTT
many	TRBV28	TRBD1	TRBJ2-7	CASSFSPRDRGYEQYF	TGTGCCAGCAGCTTTAGTCCGCGGGACAGGGGCTACGAGCAGTACTTC
many	TRBV28	TRBD2	TRBJ2-7	CASSSGLGYEQYF	TGTGCCAGCAGTTCGGGACTAGGATACGAGCAGTACTTC
few	TRBV19	-	TRBJ2-7	CATEGRSYEQYF	TGTGCCACCGAAGGGAGGTCCTACGAGCAGTACTTC
many	TRBV28	-	TRBJ2-1	CASSPTEYNEQFF	TGTGCCAGCAGTCCTACAGAGTACAATGAGCAGTTCTTC
many	TRBV7-8	TRBD2	TRBJ2-7	CASSPGTSGVSYEQYF	TGTGCCAGCAGCCCAGGGACTAGCGGGGTTTCCTACGAGCAGTACTTC
-	TRBV6-5	TRBD2	TRBJ2-3	CASSYSTSGLQYF	TGTGCCAGCAGTTACTCGACTAGCGGCCTGCAGTATTTT
many	TRBV11-2	-	TRBJ2-3	CASSPTAGTQETQYF	TGTGCCAGCAGCCCCACAGCCGGGACTCAGGAGACGCAGTATTTT
many	TRBV20-1	TRBD1	TRBJ2-6	CSAKTGQGVFGANVLTF	TGCAGTGCTAAAACGGGACAGGGGGTATTTGGGGCCAACGTCCTGACTTTC
-	TRBV20-1	-	TRBJ2-1	CSAPSTVLERANEQFF	TGCAGTGCTCCGTCCACCGTTCTAGAGAGGGCAAATGAGCAGTTCTTC
-	TRBV6-6	-	TRBJ2-7	CASSYSTGDRNEQYF	TGTGCCAGCAGTTACTCCACGGGGGATAGAAACGAGCAGTACTTC
many	TRBV7-9	TRBD2	TRBJ2-1	CASSSVSGSSYNEQFF	TGTGCCAGCAGCTCCGTTAGCGGGAGCTCCTACAATGAGCAGTTCTTC
-	TRBV7-3	-	TRBJ2-3	CASSAHRDTDTQYF	TGTGCCAGCAGCGCCCACCGAGACACAGATACGCAGTATTTT
-	TRBV4-1	-	TRBJ1-5	CASSQVSHAHQPQHF	TGCGCCAGCAGCCAAGTGTCCCACGCCCATCAGCCCCAGCATTTT
-	TRBV11-2	-	TRBJ2-1	CASSSGGQSYNEQFF	TGTGCCAGCAGTTCAGGGGGGCAGTCCTACAATGAGCAGTTCTTC
many	TRBV20-1	-	TRBJ1-1	CSARILGWNTEAFF	TGCAGTGCTAGAATACTGGGGTGGAACACTGAAGCTTTCTTT
once	TRBV20-1	-	TRBJ1-1	CSAGGAGDHTEAFF	TGCAGTGCTGGAGGGGCAGGGGATCACACTGAAGCTTTCTTT
few	TRBV6-5	-	TRBJ2-5	CASRRGRQETQYF	TGTGCCAGCAGGCGGGGTCGGCAGGAGACCCAGTACTTC
many	TRBV2	-	TRBJ2-7	CASKKTGSTYEQYF	TGTGCCAGCAAAAAAACCGGGAGCACCTACGAGCAGTACTTC
many	TRBV20-1	TRBD1	TRBJ2-3	CSAQGQGNTDTQYF	TGCAGTGCCCAGGGACAGGGGAACACAGATACGCAGTATTTT
many	TRBV3-1	-	TRBJ1-1	CASSQGGSAGTFF	TGTGCCAGCAGCCAAGGGGGCAGTGCCGGAACTTTCTTT